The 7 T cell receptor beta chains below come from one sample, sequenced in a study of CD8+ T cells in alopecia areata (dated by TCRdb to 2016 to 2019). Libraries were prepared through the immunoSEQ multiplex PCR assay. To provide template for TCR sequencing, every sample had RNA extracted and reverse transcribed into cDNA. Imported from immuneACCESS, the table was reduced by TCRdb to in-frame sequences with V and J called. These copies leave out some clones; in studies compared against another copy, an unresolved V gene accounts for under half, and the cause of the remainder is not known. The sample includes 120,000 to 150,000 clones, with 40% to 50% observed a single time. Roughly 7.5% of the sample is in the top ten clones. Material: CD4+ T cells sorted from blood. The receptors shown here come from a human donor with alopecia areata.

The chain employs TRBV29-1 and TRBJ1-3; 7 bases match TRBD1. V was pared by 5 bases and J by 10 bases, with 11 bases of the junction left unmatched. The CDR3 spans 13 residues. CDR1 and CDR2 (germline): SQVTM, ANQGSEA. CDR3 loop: CSVSQTGRTTIYF. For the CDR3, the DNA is TGCAGCGTTTCCCAGACAGGGAGAACAACCATATATTTT.

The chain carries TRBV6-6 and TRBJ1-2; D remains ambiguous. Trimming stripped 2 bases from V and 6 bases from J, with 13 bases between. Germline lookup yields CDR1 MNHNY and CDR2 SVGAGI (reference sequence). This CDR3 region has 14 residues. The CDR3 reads CASSYGSVANGYTF. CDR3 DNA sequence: TGTGCCAGCAGTTACGGTTCTGTTGCGAATGGCTACACCTTC.

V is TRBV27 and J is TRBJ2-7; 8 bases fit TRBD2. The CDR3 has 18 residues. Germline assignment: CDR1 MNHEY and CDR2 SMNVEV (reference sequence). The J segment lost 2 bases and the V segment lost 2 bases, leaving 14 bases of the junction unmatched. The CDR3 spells CASSLRGSRLAPTYEQYF. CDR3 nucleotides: TGTGCCAGCAGTTTAAGGGGTTCGAGACTAGCGCCTACCTACGAGCAGTACTTC.

The CDR3 DNA reads as TGTGCCAGCAGTCACCCCCCGGGGGTGGAGACCCAGTACTTC. It is translated as CASSHPPGVETQYF. J is TRBJ2-5 and V is TRBV6-5; D is perhaps TRBD2 (6 bases). From germline, CDR1 is MNHEY and CDR2 SVGAGI. The CDR3 extends over 14 amino acids. V was trimmed by 5 bases and J by 5 bases, leaving 15 bases between them.

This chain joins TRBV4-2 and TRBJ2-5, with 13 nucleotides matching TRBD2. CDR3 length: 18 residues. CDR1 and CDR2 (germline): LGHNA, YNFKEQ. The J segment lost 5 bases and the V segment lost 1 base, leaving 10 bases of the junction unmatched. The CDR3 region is CASSQGTSGRRQGETQYF. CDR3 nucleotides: TGTGCCAGCAGCCAAGGGACTAGCGGGAGACGCCAAGGGGAGACCCAGTACTTC.

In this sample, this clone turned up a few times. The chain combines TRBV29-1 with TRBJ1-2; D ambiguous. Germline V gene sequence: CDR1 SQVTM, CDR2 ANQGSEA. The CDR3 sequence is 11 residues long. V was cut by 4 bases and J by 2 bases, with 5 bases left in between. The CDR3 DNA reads TGCAGCGTTGGTATCAACTATGGCTACACCTTC. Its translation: CSVGINYGYTF. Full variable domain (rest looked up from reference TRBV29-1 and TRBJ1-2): SAVISQKPSRDICQRGTSLTIQCQVDSQVTMMFWYRQQPGQSLTLIATANQGSEATYESGFVIDKFPISRPNLTFSTLTVSNMSPEDSSIYLCSVGINYGYTFGSGTRLTVV.

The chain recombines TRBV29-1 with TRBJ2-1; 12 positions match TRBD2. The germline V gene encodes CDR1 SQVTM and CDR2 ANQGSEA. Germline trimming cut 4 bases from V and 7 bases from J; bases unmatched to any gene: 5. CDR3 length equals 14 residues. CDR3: CSVALTSGRNEQFF. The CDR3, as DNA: TGCAGCGTTGCTTTGACTAGCGGGAGAAATGAGCAGTTCTTC.